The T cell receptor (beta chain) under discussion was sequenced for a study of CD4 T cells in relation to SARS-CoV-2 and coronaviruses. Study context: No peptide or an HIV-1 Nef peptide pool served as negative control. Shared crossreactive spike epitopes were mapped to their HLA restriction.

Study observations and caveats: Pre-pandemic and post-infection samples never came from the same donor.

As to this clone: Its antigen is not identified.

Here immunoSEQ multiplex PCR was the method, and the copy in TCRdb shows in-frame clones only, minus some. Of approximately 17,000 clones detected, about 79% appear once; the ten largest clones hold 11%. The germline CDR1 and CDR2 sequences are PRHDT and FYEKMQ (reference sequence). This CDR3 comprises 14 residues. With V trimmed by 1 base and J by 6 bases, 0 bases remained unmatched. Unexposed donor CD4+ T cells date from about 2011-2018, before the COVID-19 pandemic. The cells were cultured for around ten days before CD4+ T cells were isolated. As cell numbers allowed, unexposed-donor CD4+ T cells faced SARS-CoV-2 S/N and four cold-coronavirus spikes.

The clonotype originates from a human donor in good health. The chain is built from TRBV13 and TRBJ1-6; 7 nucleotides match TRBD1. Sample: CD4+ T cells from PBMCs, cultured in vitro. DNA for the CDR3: TGTGCCAGCAGCTTAGACAGGGGTAATTCACCCCTCCACTTT. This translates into CASSLDRGNSPLHF.